The rows below give T cell receptor beta chains drawn from one sample of a study of human T cells and chemical hapten exposure. Via MiXCR, TCRdb re-called the RACE reads, giving one row per CDR3 protein. This sample has around 300,000 distinct CDR3 sequences, with approximately 6.3% found just once. Sequences were derived from whole blood, sampled in connection with sensitization to the hapten diphenylcyclopropenone (DPC). The source is a woman aged 18-29 years with alopecia areata. Some clones in this sample may be carry-over from other donors' samples. Each CDR3 is given with its conserved first and last residue. The D gene is left open where the match is weak. The listing skips clone size in some rows; elsewhere it reads once, few, many or a size class.

j_call d_call v_call clone_size cdr3_aa cdr3_nt
TRBJ2-3 . TRBV5-1 few CASSLDGTPSTDTQYF TGCGCCAGCAGCTTGGATGGGACTCCTAGCACAGATACGCAGTATTTT
TRBJ2-1 . TRBV5-1 few CASSLVSGGRNEQFF TGCGCCAGCAGCTTGGTGTCGGGGGGCCGAAATGAGCAGTTCTTC
TRBJ2-5 . TRBV6-2/TRBV6-3 many CASSHFRASETQYF TGTGCCAGCAGCCACTTCCGCGCCTCAGAGACCCAGTACTTC
TRBJ2-3 TRBD1 TRBV5-1 . CASGYRGRGTDTQYF TGCGCCAGCGGATACAGGGGGCGCGGTACAGATACGCAGTATTTT
TRBJ1-6 TRBD1 TRBV25-1 . CASRAPGQSSPLHF TGTGCCAGCAGAGCTCCGGGACAGAGCTCACCCCTCCACTTT
TRBJ2-7 . TRBV7-9 many CASSLEQGASSYEQYF TGTGCCAGCAGCTTAGAACAGGGTGCCAGTTCCTACGAGCAGTACTTC
TRBJ1-4 . TRBV9 . CASSTLEGPNEKLFF TGTGCCAGCAGCACCCTTGAGGGGCCTAATGAAAAACTGTTTTTT
TRBJ1-5 . TRBV28 . CASSLHGTNQPQHF TGTGCCAGTTCTTTACACGGGACGAATCAGCCCCAGCATTTT
TRBJ2-1 . TRBV10-3 few CAVLAAGAADEQFF TGTGCCGTCCTCGCCGCGGGGGCCGCGGATGAGCAGTTCTTC
TRBJ2-1 TRBD1 TRBV18 . CASSPQGQGSSEQFF TGTGCCAGCTCCCCACAGGGACAGGGGTCCAGTGAGCAGTTCTTC
TRBJ1-1 . TRBV7-2 . CASSLRYEAFF TGTGCCAGCAGCTTACGGTATGAAGCTTTCTTT
TRBJ2-5 . TRBV5-4 . CASSLDVSKETQYF TGTGCCAGCAGCCTCGACGTATCCAAAGAGACCCAGTACTTC
TRBJ1-5 TRBD1 TRBV12-3/TRBV12-4 many CASSSGQDSNQPQHF TGTGCCAGCAGTTCCGGACAGGATAGCAATCAGCCCCAGCATTTT
TRBJ2-7 . TRBV2 . CASHRRLDEQYF TGTGCCAGTCACCGACGGCTTGACGAGCAGTACTTC
TRBJ2-1 . TRBV28 many CASTPTRRLSYNEQFF TGTGCCAGCACTCCTACAAGGAGGCTCTCCTACAATGAGCAGTTCTTC
TRBJ1-3 . TRBV5-1 . CASSRGGDSGNTIYF TGCGCCAGCTCCCGGGGGGGCGACTCTGGAAACACCATATATTTT
TRBJ2-3 . TRBV5-6 few CASSDEYRDTQYF TGTGCCAGCAGCGACGAGTATCGAGATACGCAGTATTTT
TRBJ1-1 . TRBV20-1 many CSAKEGTDTEAFF TGCAGTGCTAAGGAGGGTACGGACACTGAAGCTTTCTTT
TRBJ2-7 . TRBV28 few CASSSPGTRRYEQYF TGTGCCAGCAGTTCCCCCGGGACGCGCCGATACGAGCAGTACTTC
TRBJ1-2 TRBD1 TRBV12-3/TRBV12-4 . CASSPTGFSYGYTF TGTGCCAGCAGTCCGACAGGGTTTAGCTATGGCTACACCTTC
TRBJ2-3 . TRBV7-2 many CASSLVVSAESTDTQYF TGTGCCAGCAGCTTAGTTGTGTCAGCGGAGAGCACAGATACGCAGTATTTT
TRBJ2-5 . TRBV4-3 many CASSQDLTVPNGNQETQYF TGCGCCAGCAGCCAAGATCTCACCGTCCCTAACGGAAATCAAGAGACCCAGTACTTC
TRBJ2-3 . TRBV7-2 few CASSSPNTDTQYF TGTGCCAGCAGCTCCCCCAACACAGATACGCAGTATTTT
TRBJ1-2 . TRBV29-1 . CSVWDSPDYTF TGCAGCGTTTGGGACTCGCCCGACTACACCTTC